This T cell receptor beta chain emerged from a study of T-cell reconstitution after alpha-beta-depleted transplantation in children. V lost 2 bases, J lost 1 base, and 5 bases stayed unmatched. Germline V gene data show CDR1 as SGHRS and CDR2 as YFSETQ. CDR3 size: 16 residues. Unique molecular identifiers were incorporated when the TCRbeta library was constructed. Each CDR3 protein is one row after TCRdb ran MiXCR on the PCR reads. The table lists over 200,000 distinct CDR3 sequences, 8% to 10% of them singletons, with about 6% in the top ten. The receptor comes from a human donor who donated a stem cell graft to a child with acute lymphoblastic leukemia. Sequencing used PBMCs from the stem cell graft donor, obtained from the stem cell graft. The rearrangement links TRBV5-1 to TRBJ2-2; 7 bases are a match to TRBD2. CDR3 in amino acids: CASSFLLAQNTGELFF. In nucleotides, the CDR3 is TGCGCCAGCAGCTTCTTACTAGCGCAGAACACCGGGGAGCTGTTTTTT.